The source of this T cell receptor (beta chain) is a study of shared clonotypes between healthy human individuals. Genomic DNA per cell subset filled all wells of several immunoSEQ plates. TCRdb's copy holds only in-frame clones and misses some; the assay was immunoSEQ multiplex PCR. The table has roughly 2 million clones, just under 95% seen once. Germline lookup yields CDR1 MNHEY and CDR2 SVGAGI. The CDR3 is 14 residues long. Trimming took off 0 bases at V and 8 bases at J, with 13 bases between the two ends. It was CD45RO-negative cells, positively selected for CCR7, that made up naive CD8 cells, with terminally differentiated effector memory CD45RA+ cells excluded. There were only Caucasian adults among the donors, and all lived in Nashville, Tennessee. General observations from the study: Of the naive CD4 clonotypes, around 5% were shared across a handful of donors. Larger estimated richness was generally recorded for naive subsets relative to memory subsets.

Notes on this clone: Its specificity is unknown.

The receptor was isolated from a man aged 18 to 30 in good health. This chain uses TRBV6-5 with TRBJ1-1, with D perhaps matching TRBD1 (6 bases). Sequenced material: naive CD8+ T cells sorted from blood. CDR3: CASSYSNGGAEAFF. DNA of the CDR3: TGTGCCAGCAGTTACTCGAACGGGGGCGCCGAAGCTTTCTTT.